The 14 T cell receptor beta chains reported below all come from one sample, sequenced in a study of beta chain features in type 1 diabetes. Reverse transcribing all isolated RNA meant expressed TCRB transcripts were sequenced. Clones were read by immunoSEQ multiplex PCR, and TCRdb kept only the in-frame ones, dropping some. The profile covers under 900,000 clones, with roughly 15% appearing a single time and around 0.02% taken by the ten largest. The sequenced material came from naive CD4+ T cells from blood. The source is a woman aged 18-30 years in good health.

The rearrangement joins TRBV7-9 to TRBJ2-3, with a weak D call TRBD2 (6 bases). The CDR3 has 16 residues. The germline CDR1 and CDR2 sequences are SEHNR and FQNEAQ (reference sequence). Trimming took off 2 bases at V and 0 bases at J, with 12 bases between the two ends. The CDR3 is CASSLRRGLSTDTQYF. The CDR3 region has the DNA TGTGCCAGCAGCTTAAGGAGGGGCCTTAGCACAGATACGCAGTATTTT.

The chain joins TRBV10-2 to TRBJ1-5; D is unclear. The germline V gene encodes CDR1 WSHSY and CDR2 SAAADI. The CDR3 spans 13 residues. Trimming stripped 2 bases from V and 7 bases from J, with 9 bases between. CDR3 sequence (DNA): TGCGCCAGCAGTGAGGCGGCAGCCCAGCCCCAGCATTTT. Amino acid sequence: CASSEAAAQPQHF.

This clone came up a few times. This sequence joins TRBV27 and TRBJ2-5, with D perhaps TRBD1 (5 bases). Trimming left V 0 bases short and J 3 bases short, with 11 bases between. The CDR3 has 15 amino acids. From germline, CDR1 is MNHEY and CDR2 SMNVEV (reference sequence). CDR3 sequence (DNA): TGTGCCAGCAGTTTATCCTGGGGCAGGGAAGAGACCCAGTACTTC. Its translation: CASSLSWGREETQYF.

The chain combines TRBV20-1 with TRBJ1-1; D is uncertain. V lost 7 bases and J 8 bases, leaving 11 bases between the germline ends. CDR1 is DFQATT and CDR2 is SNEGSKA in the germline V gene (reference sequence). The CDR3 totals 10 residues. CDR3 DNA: TGCAGTGTCCGCGCGGTCGAAGCTTTCTTT. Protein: CSVRAVEAFF.

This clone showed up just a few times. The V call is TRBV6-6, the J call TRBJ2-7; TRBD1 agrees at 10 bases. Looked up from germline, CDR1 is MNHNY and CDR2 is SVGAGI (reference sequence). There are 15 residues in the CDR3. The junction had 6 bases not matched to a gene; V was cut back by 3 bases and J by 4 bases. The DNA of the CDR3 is TGTGCCAGCAGTTATTCCCCGGGACAGGGGTACGAGCAGTACTTC. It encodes CASSYSPGQGYEQYF.

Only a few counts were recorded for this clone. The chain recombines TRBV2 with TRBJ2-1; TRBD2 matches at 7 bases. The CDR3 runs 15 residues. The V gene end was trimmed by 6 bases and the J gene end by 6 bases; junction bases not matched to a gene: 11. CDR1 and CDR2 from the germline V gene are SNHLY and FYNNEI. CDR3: CASRPGSGVVNEQFF. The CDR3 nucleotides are TGTGCCAGCAGGCCCGGAAGCGGGGTGGTCAATGAGCAGTTCTTC.

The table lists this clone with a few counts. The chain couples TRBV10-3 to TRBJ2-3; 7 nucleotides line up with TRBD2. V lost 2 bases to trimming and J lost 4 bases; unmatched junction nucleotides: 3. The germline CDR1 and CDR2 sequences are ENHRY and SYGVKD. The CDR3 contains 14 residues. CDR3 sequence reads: CAISENGGADTQYF. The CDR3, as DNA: TGTGCCATCAGTGAGAATGGGGGGGCAGATACGCAGTATTTT.

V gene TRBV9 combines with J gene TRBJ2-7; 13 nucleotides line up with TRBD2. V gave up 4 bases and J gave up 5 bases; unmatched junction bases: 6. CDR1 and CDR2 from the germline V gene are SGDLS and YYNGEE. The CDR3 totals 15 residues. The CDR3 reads CASSPWTSGSHEQYF. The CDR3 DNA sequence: TGTGCCAGCAGCCCGTGGACTAGCGGGAGCCACGAGCAGTACTTC.

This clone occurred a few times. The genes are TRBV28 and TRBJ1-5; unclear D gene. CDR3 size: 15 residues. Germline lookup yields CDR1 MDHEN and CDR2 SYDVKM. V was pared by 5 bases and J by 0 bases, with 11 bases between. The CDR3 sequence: CASSRRGYSNQPQHF. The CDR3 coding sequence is TGTGCCAGCAGTCGTCGAGGATATAGCAATCAGCCCCAGCATTTT.

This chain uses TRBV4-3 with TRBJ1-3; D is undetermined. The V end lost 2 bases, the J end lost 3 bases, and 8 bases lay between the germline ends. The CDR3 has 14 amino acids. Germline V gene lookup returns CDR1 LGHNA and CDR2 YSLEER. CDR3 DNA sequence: TGCGCCAGCAGCCAACAGAGAGGTGGAAACACCATATATTTT. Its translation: CASSQQRGGNTIYF.

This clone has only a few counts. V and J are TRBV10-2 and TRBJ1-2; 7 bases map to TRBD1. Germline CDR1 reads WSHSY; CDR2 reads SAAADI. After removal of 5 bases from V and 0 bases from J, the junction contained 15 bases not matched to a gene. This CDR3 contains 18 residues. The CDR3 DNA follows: TGCGCCAGCAGTATCCTCCCGGGACAGCCTACAGCTAACTATGGCTACACCTTC. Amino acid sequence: CASSILPGQPTANYGYTF.

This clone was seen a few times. DNA for the CDR3: TGTGCCAGCAGTTACGCCCAGGGGGGAAACATTCAGTACTTC. This encodes CASSYAQGGNIQYF. This rearrangement joins TRBV6-5 to TRBJ2-4; a weak D match, TRBD1 (7 bases). Trimming shortened V by 2 bases and J by 6 bases, and 11 bases separated the two germline ends. The CDR3 has 14 residues. Germline V gene sequence: CDR1 MNHEY, CDR2 SVGAGI.

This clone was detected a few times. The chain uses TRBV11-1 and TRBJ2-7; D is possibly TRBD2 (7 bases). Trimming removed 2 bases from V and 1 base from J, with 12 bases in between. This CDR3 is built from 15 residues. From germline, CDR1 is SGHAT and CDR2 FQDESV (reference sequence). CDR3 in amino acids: CASSLFGGQSYEQYF. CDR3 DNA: TGTGCCAGCAGCTTATTCGGGGGGCAGTCCTACGAGCAGTACTTC.

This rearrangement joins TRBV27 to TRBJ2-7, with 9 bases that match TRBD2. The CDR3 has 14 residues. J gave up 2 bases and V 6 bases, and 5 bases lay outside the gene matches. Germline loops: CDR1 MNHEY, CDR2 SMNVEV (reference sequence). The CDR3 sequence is CASRASGVTYEQYF. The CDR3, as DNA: TGTGCCAGCAGAGCTAGCGGGGTGACCTACGAGCAGTACTTC.